This entry lists 14 T cell receptor beta chains sequenced from one sample in a study of post-analysis software for immune sequencing data (dated by TCRdb to about 2015). These receptors have no identified antigens. Library construction relied on PCR. Sequencing used an Illumina HiSeq 2500. Unique molecular identifiers were incorporated into TCR beta cDNA libraries to reduce PCR and sequencing biases. TCRdb's own reprocessing of the public reads used fastp at Q25 and MiXCR and kept productive beta chains. Duplicate CDR3 protein sequences are folded into a single record with the most common DNA and genes. In all, the sample holds roughly 800,000 distinct CDR3 sequences, and about half of those were seen once. The top ten constitute approximately 5% of the sample. General findings and caveats noted by the study authors: Roughly 5 TRBV segments, including TRBV5-6, TRBV5-1 and TRBV20-1, were significantly more frequent in patients than controls.

The specimen was blood. The receptors come from a girl aged 5-17 years with multiple sclerosis.

This clonotype occurred a few times. The chain couples TRBV29-1 to TRBJ2-3; TRBD1 agrees at 8 bases. The J segment lost 6 bases and the V segment lost 6 bases, leaving 8 bases of the junction unmatched. The CDR3 spans 13 residues. Germline V gene sequence: CDR1 SQVTM, CDR2 ANQGSEA. The CDR3 region is CSVAGGPSDTQYF. CDR3 nucleotides: TGCAGCGTGGCAGGGGGCCCCTCGGATACGCAGTATTTT.

The gene calls are TRBV9 and TRBJ2-3, with D perhaps TRBD2 (5 bases). Germline assignment: CDR1 SGDLS and CDR2 YYNGEE. This CDR3 has 16 amino acids. Trimming removed 4 bases at V and 2 bases at J, with 17 bases between. DNA for the CDR3: TGTGCCAGCAGCATTCCCCTCCGGGGAACCACAGATACGCAGTATTTT. Translating it yields CASSIPLRGTTDTQYF.

The rearrangement uses TRBV27 and TRBJ2-1; 7 bases line up with TRBD2. CDR3 size: 12 residues. Per the germline V gene, CDR1 is MNHEY and CDR2 is SMNVEV (reference sequence). V lost 10 bases, J lost 9 bases, and 9 bases stayed unmatched. CDR3: CAISGGLGEQFF. CDR3 coding DNA: TGTGCCATATCGGGGGGATTAGGTGAGCAGTTCTTC.

Concerning this clonotype: The CDR3 carries no conserved terminal phenylalanine or tryptophan, so it likely arises from a read error. The V gene is TRBV19, the J gene TRBJ2-2; no clear D gene. The V and J ends lost 7 bases and 4 bases respectively, with 10 bases between them. This CDR3 has 13 amino acids. Germline CDR1 LNHDA, CDR2 SQIVND (reference sequence). CDR3 sequence: CASTTTGTGELFV. The CDR3 bases are TGTGCCAGTACCACCACGGGCACCGGGGAGCTGTTTGTT.

This clonotype was observed a few times. This chain joins TRBV7-2 and TRBJ1-1; weak D call: TRBD1 (6 bases). Germline CDR1 is SGHTA and CDR2 is FQGNSA. Trimming removed 3 bases from V and 0 bases from J, with 11 bases in between. This CDR3 is built from 15 residues. DNA of the CDR3: TGTGCCAGCAGCTTCACGACAGGAATGAACACTGAAGCTTTCTTT. It encodes CASSFTTGMNTEAFF.

This clonotype was observed once. This chain connects TRBV6-5 to TRBJ1-1; D unresolved. The CDR3 contains 13 residues. V gave up 6 bases and J gave up 5 bases, with 13 bases separating them. Germline CDR1 MNHEY, CDR2 SVGAGI. The CDR3 DNA reads as TGTGCCAGCAGCCGGGGAGTAAGAACTGAAGCTTTCTTT. Residues: CASSRGVRTEAFF.

The chain uses TRBV29-1 and TRBJ2-4, with 8 bases that match TRBD1. The J call may be incorrect, as the DNA end agrees better with TRBJ2-7. CDR3 length: 13 amino acids. Germline CDR1 SQVTM, CDR2 ANQGSEA. CDR3 amino acids: CSVDQGASYEQYF. The CDR3 DNA sequence: TGCAGCGTGGATCAGGGGGCCTCCTACGAGCAGTACTTC.

This rearrangement joins TRBV5-1 to TRBJ1-5; 12 bases map to TRBD1. The CDR3 runs 15 residues. Per the germline V gene, CDR1 is SGHRS and CDR2 is YFSETQ. Trimming cost V 4 bases and J 7 bases; bases outside gene matches: 6. The CDR3 here is CASSAGTGGGQPQHF. The CDR3, as DNA: TGCGCCAGCAGCGCCGGGACAGGGGGCGGACAGCCCCAGCATTTT.

The chain combines TRBV9 with TRBJ2-3; D is unresolved. V lost 0 bases and J lost 6, with 5 bases in between. Per germline, CDR1 SGDLS and CDR2 YYNGEE. The CDR3 sequence is 12 residues long. CDR3 sequence: CASSVVGDTQYF. CDR3 nucleotides: TGTGCCAGCAGCGTAGTGGGGGATACGCAGTATTTT.

The chain joins TRBV30 to TRBJ2-1; 10 bases line up with TRBD1. The CDR3 loop spans 15 amino acids. Germline V lookup: CDR1 GTSNPN, CDR2 SVGIG (reference sequence). J gave up 15 bases and V 0 bases, and 14 bases lay outside the gene matches. The CDR3 sequence: CAWSVWDRGPMGAFF. The CDR3 region has the DNA TGTGCCTGGAGTGTATGGGACAGGGGACCTATGGGCGCGTTCTTC. The full variable domain, in which reference TRBV30 and TRBJ2-1 provide the parts outside the CDR3, is SQTIHQWPATLVQPVGSPLSLECTVEGTSNPNLYWYRQAAGRGLQLLFYSVGIGQISSEVPQNLSASRPQDRQFILSSKKLLLSDSGFYLCAWSVWDRGPMGAFFGPGTRLTVL.

V usage is TRBV4-1 and J usage is TRBJ2-2; 9 bases are shared with TRBD2. With V trimmed by 7 bases and J by 5 bases, 8 bases remained unmatched. Per germline, CDR1 MGHRA and CDR2 YSYEKL. The CDR3 consists of 15 residues. CDR3 loop: CASNTGTSTTGELFF. DNA for the CDR3: TGCGCCAGCAATACCGGGACTAGCACTACCGGGGAGCTGTTTTTT.

This chain uses TRBV6-6 with TRBJ1-4; D uncertain. Looked up from germline, CDR1 is MNHNY and CDR2 is SVGAGI (reference sequence). CDR3 length equals 15 residues. V lost 0 bases and J lost 4, with 9 bases in between. The CDR3 DNA follows: TGTGCCAGCAGTTACTCAGGTCCTTTTAATGAAAAACTGTTTTTT. This encodes CASSYSGPFNEKLFF.

This clonotype was recorded a few times. The gene calls are TRBV9 and TRBJ2-1; 9 nucleotides match TRBD2. This CDR3 has 15 residues. After removal of 3 bases from V and 8 bases from J, the junction contained 9 bases not matched to a gene. The V gene's germline CDR1 is SGDLS and CDR2 YYNGEE. As DNA, the CDR3 is TGTGCCAGCAGCGAGGGGACTAGCATGGGCGATGAGCAGTTCTTC. This encodes CASSEGTSMGDEQFF.

This sequence joins TRBV7-6 and TRBJ2-7; D is unresolved. The germline V and J ends were trimmed by 4 bases and 3 bases, with 16 bases remaining between them. This CDR3 has 15 amino acids. Germline CDR1 SGHVS, CDR2 FNYEAQ. Here the CDR3 reads CASSSGHDGYYEQYF. The CDR3 coding sequence is TGTGCCAGCAGCTCTGGGCACGACGGGTACTACGAGCAGTACTTC. The full variable domain, completed using reference TRBV7-6 and TRBJ2-7, is GAGVSQSPRYKVTKRGQDVALRCDPISGHVSLYWYRQALGQGPEFLTYFNYEAQQDKSGLPNDRFSAERPEGSISTLTIQRTEQRDSAMYRCASSSGHDGYYEQYFGPGTRLTVT.